The T cell receptor (beta chain) under discussion was sequenced for a study of cytomegalovirus exposure and HLA in healthy donors. Per the germline V gene, CDR1 is KGHSH and CDR2 is LQKENI. The length of the CDR3 is 14 residues. The ends were cut back, 3 bases at V and 1 base at J, with 9 bases in the middle. For this clone: The antigen remains undetermined.

PCR amplification relied on 60 Vbeta primers (plus 13 Jbeta primers). Clones were read by immunoSEQ multiplex PCR, and TCRdb kept only the in-frame ones, dropping some. The sample shows about 200,000 clones, 86% of them seen only once. General study findings and limits: V- and J-gene trimming of TCR beta was linked (in a later analysis) to a missense DCLRE1C variant. Owing to their indistinguishability, certain V segments, notably TRBV6-2 and TRBV6-3, were excluded.

Sequencing was carried out using PBMCs. The TCR was taken from a woman younger than 45 in good health and CMV-seronegative. The V call is TRBV18, the J call TRBJ2-5, with no clear D. CDR3 coding DNA: TGTGCCAGCTCACCGTCCGGTATCCAAGAGACCCAGTACTTC. This encodes CASSPSGIQETQYF.